A single sample gave rise to the 18 T cell receptor beta chains below, sequenced in a study of blood T cell repertoires in COVID-19 (dated by TCRdb to between 2020 and 2021). The library was built by means of the immunoSEQ multiplex PCR assay. TCRdb holds this immuneACCESS table with in-frame rearrangements only. Some clones are missing; in checked studies, unresolved V genes explain under half, and the rest has no known cause. In this sample the table shows fewer than 250,000 clones, approximately 82% of which occur a single time. The ten largest make up 1.5% to 2% of the sample. Sequenced: peripheral blood. The receptors were gathered from a woman of 80 years or more with acute or convalescent COVID-19.

The chain joins TRBV18 to TRBJ2-1; 7 bases align to TRBD1. The V gene end was trimmed by 4 bases and the J gene end by 1 base; junction bases not matched to a gene: 7. Germline V gene data show CDR1 as KGHSH and CDR2 as LQKENI. The CDR3 extends over 16 amino acids. The CDR3 protein is CASSRDRDRSYNEQFF. CDR3 DNA: TGTGCCAGCTCACGTGACAGGGATCGGTCCTACAATGAGCAGTTCTTC.

V usage is TRBV19 and J usage is TRBJ2-4, with D perhaps TRBD1 (6 bases). Deletions cut 10 bases from V and 0 bases from J, with 10 bases between. The CDR3 runs to 13 residues. Germline V lookup: CDR1 LNHDA, CDR2 SQIVND (reference sequence). CDR3 coding DNA: TGTGCCACGCAGGGGATAGCCAAAAACATTCAGTACTTC. It specifies CATQGIAKNIQYF.

The chain uses TRBV9 and TRBJ2-3, with D perhaps matching TRBD2 (5 bases). The ends were cut back, 0 bases at V and 2 bases at J, with 16 bases in the middle. The CDR3 covers 17 residues. Germline lookup yields CDR1 SGDLS and CDR2 YYNGEE. The CDR3 sequence is CASSVAAGDLYTDTQYF. The CDR3 region has the DNA TGTGCCAGCAGCGTAGCGGCGGGCGATCTATACACAGATACGCAGTATTTT.

The chain has TRBV6-4 and TRBJ1-2; D gene uncertain. From germline, CDR1 is MRHNA and CDR2 SNTAGT. V was pared by 2 bases and J by 7 bases, with 17 bases between. The CDR3 is made up of 15 amino acids. DNA of the CDR3: TGTGCCAGCAGTGACAGGAGTGGTGGTTTAGTTGGCTACACCTTC. It is translated as CASSDRSGGLVGYTF.

The chain uses TRBV15 and TRBJ2-3; D perhaps matches TRBD1 (6 bases). This CDR3 has 15 residues. V was pared by 1 base and J by 2 bases, with 10 bases between. Germline V CDR1 and CDR2: LNHNV, YYDKDF (reference sequence). The CDR3 reads CATSRGTALTDTQYF. DNA for the CDR3: TGTGCCACCAGCAGAGGGACAGCGCTCACAGATACGCAGTATTTT. Complete variable domain (other parts from reference TRBV15 and TRBJ2-3): DAMVIQNPRYQVTQFGKPVTLSCSQTLNHNVMYWYQQKSSQAPKLLFHYYDKDFNNEADTPDNFQSRRPNTSFCFLDIRSPGLGDTAMYLCATSRGTALTDTQYFGPGTRLTVL.

About this clone itself: The junction departs from germline at one end; a sequencing error may be responsible. The chain uses TRBV28 and TRBJ1-1; 7 bases are a match to TRBD1. The germline V gene has CDR1 MDHEN and CDR2 SYDVKM. This CDR3 has 16 amino acids. CDR3 region: CASTLDRVRVNTEAFF. In nucleotides, the CDR3 is TGTGCCAGCACTTTAGACAGGGTGAGGGTGAACACTGAAGCTTTCTTT.

The chain's CDR3 is CASSNYGVRKQGARNEQFF. The CDR3 region has the DNA TGTGCCAGCAGCAATTATGGGGTCCGGAAGCAGGGGGCGCGTAATGAGCAGTTCTTC. The J gene is TRBJ2-1, the V gene TRBV7-2; TRBD1 agrees at 8 bases. This CDR3 is 19 amino acids long. Germline V gene lookup returns CDR1 SGHTA and CDR2 FQGNSA. V shed 5 bases, J shed 7 bases, and the junction held 22 bases outside the gene matches.

This clone turned up a few times. The chain links TRBV11-2 to TRBJ2-3; TRBD2 aligns across 8 bases. Germline V gene data show CDR1 as SGHAT and CDR2 as FQNNGV. V was pared by 1 base and J by 3 bases, with 3 bases of the junction left unmatched. The length of the CDR3 is 15 residues. In nucleotides, the CDR3 is TGTGCCAGCAGCTTAGTCGGGGGGGGTACAGATACGCAGTATTTT. Encoded protein: CASSLVGGGTDTQYF.

This sequence joins TRBV28 and TRBJ1-5; TRBD1 might be the D (5 bases). V was pared by 2 bases and J by 0 bases, with 11 bases between. Germline CDR1 and CDR2: MDHEN and SYDVKM. The CDR3 contains 16 residues. The CDR3 reads CASSLRTLNSNQPQHF. Written as DNA, the CDR3 is TGTGCCAGCAGTTTACGGACACTAAATAGCAATCAGCCCCAGCATTTT.

This chain uses TRBV28 with TRBJ2-7; 7 bases map to TRBD1. Germline assignment: CDR1 MDHEN and CDR2 SYDVKM. After removal of 5 bases from V and 4 bases from J, the junction contained 5 bases not matched to a gene. This CDR3 is built from 13 residues. The CDR3 coding sequence is TGTGCCAGCAGTACGACAGGGTGGTACGAGCAGTACTTC. Residues: CASSTTGWYEQYF.

The chain links TRBV6-5 to TRBJ1-2; 7 bases fit TRBD1. CDR3 size: 15 residues. Per the germline V gene, CDR1 is MNHEY and CDR2 is SVGAGI. The V segment lost 2 bases and the J segment 0 bases; nucleotides outside the gene matches: 3. Here the CDR3 DNA reads TGTGCCAGCAGTTACGGGGGACAGACTAACTATGGCTACACCTTC. This translates into CASSYGGQTNYGYTF.

This clone was counted once. The chain couples TRBV28 to TRBJ1-4, with D maybe TRBD1 (6 bases). Germline values: CDR1 MDHEN, CDR2 SYDVKM. V was pared by 5 bases and J by 3 bases, with 16 bases between. CDR3 size: 16 residues. In DNA form, the CDR3 reads TGTGCCAGCAGTCATTATTACAGGGAAGCTAATGAAAAACTGTTTTTT. Translated, it gives CASSHYYREANEKLFF.

This chain links TRBV7-2 with TRBJ2-3; tentatively, D is TRBD2 (5 bases). The V gene's germline CDR1 is SGHTA and CDR2 FQGNSA. The CDR3 length is 12 residues. The V and J ends lost 5 bases and 9 bases respectively, with 12 bases between them. CDR3 sequence: CASSPSPGTQYF. The CDR3 DNA reads TGTGCCAGCAGCCCTAGTCCGGGGACGCAGTATTTT.

A few counts support this clone. The chain links TRBV6-5 to TRBJ1-1, with 7 bases identical to TRBD1. The germline V gene has CDR1 MNHEY and CDR2 SVGAGI. The V gene end was trimmed by 7 bases and the J gene end by 4 bases; junction bases not matched to a gene: 6. There are 13 residues in the CDR3. The chain's CDR3 is CASKIDRVTEAFF. CDR3 in DNA: TGTGCCAGCAAAATAGACAGGGTCACTGAAGCTTTCTTT.

The rearrangement uses TRBV28 and TRBJ1-2; no firm D call. Germline CDR1 reads MDHEN; CDR2 reads SYDVKM. CDR3 length: 13 residues. V gave up 5 bases and J gave up 11 bases, with 18 bases separating them. For the CDR3, the DNA is TGTGCCAGCAGTACCACCCCCACAGATCGGTACACCTTC. It specifies CASSTTPTDRYTF.

V gene TRBV5-1 combines with J gene TRBJ1-1; the D is unclear. The CDR3 loop spans 13 amino acids. The germline V gene encodes CDR1 SGHRS and CDR2 YFSETQ. V lost 2 bases to trimming and J lost 4 bases, with 9 bases between them. The CDR3 sequence is CASSFNGGTEAFF. CDR3 DNA: TGCGCCAGCAGCTTCAACGGAGGCACTGAAGCTTTCTTT.

This chain uses TRBV11-2 with TRBJ1-3; the D gene is possibly TRBD1 (5 bases). The V gene's germline CDR1 is SGHAT and CDR2 FQNNGV. CDR3 length: 17 amino acids. The ends were cut back, 2 bases at V and 0 bases at J, with 14 bases in the middle. The DNA of the CDR3 is TGTGCCAGCAGCTTACGGAAGACAGACCTCTCTGGAAACACCATATATTTT. It codes for CASSLRKTDLSGNTIYF.

Only a few counts were recorded for this clone. The chain links TRBV4-3 to TRBJ1-1, with D perhaps matching TRBD1 (5 bases). Germline V gives CDR1 LGHNA, CDR2 YSLEER. This CDR3 spans 14 amino acids. The germline V and J ends were trimmed by 1 base and 2 bases, with 8 bases remaining between them. The CDR3 nucleotides read TGCGCCAGCAGCCAAGGACAGCTAAACACTGAAGCTTTCTTT. Protein: CASSQGQLNTEAFF.